This passage covers 21 T cell receptor beta chains from one sample sequenced in a study of regulatory T cells in long-lasting Graves disease. Specified time point: newly diagnosed GD, antithyroid drugs for less than 3 months. PBMC-derived RNA was used for the TCR library. Building of the TCR beta libraries involved iRepertoire HTBI primers and Arm-PCR of CDR3 regions. TCRdb recomputed calls from the multiplex PCR reads with MiXCR, one row per CDR3 protein. Seen here are around 500,000 distinct CDR3 sequences, about 14% observed once, and the top ten hold roughly 9.7%. The same data also contributed to another study, on T cells in Graves' hyperthyroidism and ophthalmopathy.

This specimen consisted of peripheral blood mononuclear cells (PBMCs), obtained at new diagnosis, from a patient treated with antithyroid drugs. Source of these receptors: a man aged 30 to 39 with Graves disease.

The V gene is TRBV3-1, the J gene TRBJ2-7; D possibly corresponds to TRBD2 (6 bases). Trimming left V 0 bases short and J 3 bases short, with 12 bases between. Germline assignment: CDR1 LGHDT and CDR2 YNNKEL (reference sequence). The CDR3 length is 15 residues. The CDR3 DNA sequence: TGTGCCAGCAGCCAAGATTTCGGGACTTTCTACGAGCAGTACTTC. As protein: CASSQDFGTFYEQYF.

This clonotype showed up just a few times. V usage is TRBV19 and J usage is TRBJ1-3; D is ambiguous. The V gene lost 5 bases and the J gene lost 0 bases, with 14 bases spanning the gap. The germline CDR1 and CDR2 sequences are LNHDA and SQIVND (reference sequence). CDR3 length: 16 residues. The CDR3 sequence: CASSRGEGSSGNTIYF. The CDR3 DNA follows: TGTGCCAGTAGTCGGGGAGAAGGGAGCTCTGGAAACACCATATATTTT.

This clonotype occurred many times. This chain links TRBV6-1 with TRBJ2-7, with D maybe TRBD2 (6 bases). CDR1 is MNHNS and CDR2 is SASEGT in the germline V gene. The CDR3 has 14 residues. V lost 7 bases, J lost 2 bases, and 15 bases lay in between. CDR3 protein: CASTKPPGAYEQYF. The CDR3 bases are TGTGCCAGCACCAAGCCCCCGGGGGCCTACGAGCAGTACTTC.

This sequence joins TRBV5-4 and TRBJ1-1, with 8 bases aligning to TRBD1. The V gene's germline CDR1 is SGHNT and CDR2 YYREEE (reference sequence). V lost 6 bases and J lost 1; bases outside the gene matches: 2. This CDR3 is built from 13 residues. CDR3 DNA sequence: TGTGCCAGCACCACAGGGGGGAACACTGAAGCTTTCTTT. It codes for CASTTGGNTEAFF.

Turning to this clonotype: Since a much larger clone is just one base distant, this may be a read error. The chain combines TRBV29-1 with TRBJ2-3, with 9 nucleotides matching TRBD2. Germline V gene lookup returns CDR1 SQVTM and CDR2 ANQGSEA. The CDR3 loop spans 17 amino acids. V dropped 6 bases and J dropped 2; count of bases not matched to a gene: 15. This CDR3 is CSVAGLAETRHTDTQYF. DNA for the CDR3: TGCAGCGTCGCGGGACTAGCCGAAACACGACACACAGATACGCAGTATTTT.

This clonotype was observed many times. V usage is TRBV6-1 and J usage is TRBJ1-5, with D hard to call. V lost 4 bases and J lost 2, with 12 bases in between. The length of the CDR3 is 15 residues. The V gene's germline CDR1 is MNHNS and CDR2 SASEGT. The CDR3 loop reads CASSAAEGRNQPQHF. The CDR3 DNA reads TGTGCCAGCAGTGCGGCCGAGGGTCGCAATCAGCCCCAGCATTTT.

The sample holds many counts of this clonotype. The gene calls are TRBV15 and TRBJ2-5; TRBD1 or TRBD2 may be the D gene (5 bases each). Germline V gene data show CDR1 as LNHNV and CDR2 as YYDKDF (reference sequence). Between the trimmed V and J ends, which lost 3 bases and 2 bases, there was a span of 13 bases. The CDR3 consists of 15 residues. The CDR3 sequence: CATSRAPGLQETQYF. CDR3 in DNA: TGTGCCACCAGCAGGGCACCGGGGCTTCAAGAGACCCAGTACTTC.

The chain combines TRBV18 with TRBJ2-3; 14 nucleotides line up with TRBD2. Losses at the gene ends were 6 bases for V and 6 bases for J; bases not matched to a gene: 14. Germline loops: CDR1 KGHSH, CDR2 LQKENI. This CDR3 has 18 amino acids. CDR3 sequence reads: CASSIRRLAGGRDDTQYF. CDR3 bases: TGTGCCAGCTCGATACGTCGACTAGCGGGAGGGCGTGATGATACGCAGTATTTT.

This clonotype was picked up many times. This chain uses TRBV12-5 with TRBJ2-5; D call uncertain. V was trimmed by 0 bases and J by 4 bases, leaving 6 bases between them. This CDR3 region has 13 residues. The germline V gene encodes CDR1 LGHNT and CDR2 FRNRAP. The DNA of the CDR3 is TGTGCTAGTGGTTTGGTTTACGTAGAGACCCAGTACTTC. It codes for CASGLVYVETQYF.

Only a few counts were recorded for this clonotype. The chain couples TRBV6-1 to TRBJ1-1; 8 bases agree with TRBD1. J lost 1 base, V lost 6 bases, and 4 bases had no gene match. This CDR3 comprises 14 residues. The V gene's germline CDR1 is MNHNS and CDR2 SASEGT. The DNA for the CDR3 is TGTGCCAGCAGCCGGACAGGGTGGAACACTGAAGCTTTCTTT. Protein sequence: CASSRTGWNTEAFF.

This clonotype appeared a few times. The CDR3 nucleotides are TGTGCCAGTAGTATCCGGCCTCGAGTCTACGAGCAGTACTTC. This encodes CASSIRPRVYEQYF. The gene calls are TRBV19 and TRBJ2-7; no definite D call. The CDR3 sequence is 14 residues long. Germline V gives CDR1 LNHDA, CDR2 SQIVND (reference sequence). Trimming took 3 bases from V and 3 from J, leaving 12 bases between them.

This clonotype has a count of ten or more. V usage is TRBV20-1 and J usage is TRBJ2-3, with 10 positions matching TRBD1. This CDR3 is 13 amino acids long. Germline CDR1 is DFQATT and CDR2 is SNEGSKA (reference sequence). J was trimmed by 4 bases and V by 6 bases; bases with no gene match: 4. Here the CDR3 reads CSATTGGADTQYF. In DNA, the CDR3 is TGCAGTGCCACGACAGGGGGCGCAGATACGCAGTATTTT.

The chain recombines TRBV20-1 with TRBJ2-5, with TRBD2 matching 9 bases. The CDR3 is 18 amino acids. The V segment lost 5 bases and the J segment 1 base; nucleotides outside the gene matches: 17. Germline-derived CDR1 and CDR2 are DFQATT and SNEGSKA (reference sequence). CDR3 DNA sequence: TGCAGTGCTGGGGGGGGGGCTAGCGGGAACAATTTCCAAGAGACCCAGTACTTC. Protein product: CSAGGGASGNNFQETQYF.

This clonotype was seen ten or more times. The J gene is TRBJ1-5, the V gene TRBV6-1, with 10 nucleotides matching TRBD1. V dropped 4 bases and J dropped 7; count of bases not matched to a gene: 7. The CDR3 is made up of 15 amino acids. CDR1 is MNHNS, CDR2 SASEGT, per germline. CDR3 nucleotides: TGTGCCAGCAGTGTTGCGGACAGGGGGGGACAGCCCCAGCATTTT. Residues: CASSVADRGGQPQHF.

This clonotype was counted a few times. This may come from a read error, since a much larger clone is one base off. The final CDR3 position lacks the conserved phenylalanine or tryptophan, pointing to a likely read error. The chain links TRBV20-1 to TRBJ2-3; TRBD2 matches at 9 bases. Trimming at V came to 1 base and at J to 5 bases, leaving 10 bases not matched to a gene. Germline CDR1 reads DFQATT; CDR2 reads SNEGSKA (reference sequence). The CDR3 covers 16 residues. The CDR3 loop is CSARALGLALEDTQYS. CDR3 coding DNA: TGCAGTGCTAGAGCTCTCGGACTAGCGCTGGAAGATACGCAGTATTCT.

This clonotype was recorded at least ten times. The chain uses TRBV7-2 and TRBJ2-1, with D possibly being TRBD2 (5 bases). From germline, CDR1 is SGHTA and CDR2 FQGNSA. Trimming removed 8 bases from V and 6 bases from J, with 20 bases in between. This CDR3 comprises 15 residues. CDR3 sequence reads: CASGPSGSRGNEQFF. The CDR3 nucleotides read TGTGCCAGCGGACCTTCGGGTAGTCGGGGCAATGAGCAGTTCTTC. Together with reference TRBV7-2 and TRBJ2-1, the CDR3 gives the full variable domain: GAGVSQSPSNKVTEKGKDVELRCDPISGHTALYWYRQSLGQGLEFLIYFQGNSAPDKSGLPSDRFSAERTGGSVSTLTIQRTQQEDSAVYLCASGPSGSRGNEQFFGPGTRLTVL.

This clonotype was observed many times. The chain has TRBV2 and TRBJ2-7; TRBD2 agrees at 8 bases. There are 14 residues in the CDR3. The germline gives CDR1 SNHLY, CDR2 FYNNEI. V lost 7 bases to trimming and J lost 5 bases; unmatched junction nucleotides: 10. CDR3 sequence reads: CASTPGLGLHEQYF. CDR3 in DNA: TGTGCCAGCACTCCGGGACTAGGTTTGCACGAGCAGTACTTC.

This chain connects TRBV10-3 to TRBJ2-1; D gene uncertain. CDR1 ENHRY and CDR2 SYGVKD come from the germline V gene. The CDR3 extends over 13 amino acids. V shed 4 bases and J shed 9 bases, with 13 bases lying between them. The CDR3 DNA reads as TGTGCCATCAGTGTCCAGCACAGTGGTGAGCAGTTCTTC. Translation: CAISVQHSGEQFF.

This clonotype was seen many times. The chain has TRBV12-3 or TRBV12-4 and TRBJ2-1; D is perhaps TRBD1 or TRBD2 (5 bases each). The CDR3 has 15 amino acids. Trimming removed 6 bases from V and 3 bases from J, with 15 bases in between. The chain's CDR3 is CASRSGTRSYNEQFF. The DNA of the CDR3 is TGTGCCAGCAGGTCCGGGACCAGGAGCTACAATGAGCAGTTCTTC.

The table lists this clonotype with a few counts. J is TRBJ2-2 and V is TRBV6-1, with TRBD1 matching over 7 bases. V lost 9 bases and J lost 2; bases outside the gene matches: 6. The CDR3 consists of 14 residues. Germline V gene data show CDR1 as MNHNS and CDR2 as SASEGT. This chain's CDR3 is CASWDRINTGELFF. In DNA form, the CDR3 reads TGTGCCAGTTGGGACAGAATAAACACCGGGGAGCTGTTTTTT.

The chain couples TRBV7-9 to TRBJ2-5; D unclear. There are 15 residues in the CDR3. Germline CDR1 is SEHNR and CDR2 is FQNEAQ (reference sequence). The V and J ends lost 2 bases and 1 base respectively, with 11 bases between them. The CDR3 loop reads CASSLRALRQETQYF. The CDR3 region has the DNA TGTGCCAGCAGCTTAAGGGCCCTACGCCAAGAGACCCAGTACTTC. The entire variable domain, with the rest obtained from reference TRBV7-9 and TRBJ2-5, is as follows: DTGVSQNPRHKITKRGQNVTFRCDPISEHNRLYWYRQTLGQGPEFLTYFQNEAQLEKSRLLSDRFSAERPKGSFSTLEIQRTEQGDSAMYLCASSLRALRQETQYFGPGTRLLVL.